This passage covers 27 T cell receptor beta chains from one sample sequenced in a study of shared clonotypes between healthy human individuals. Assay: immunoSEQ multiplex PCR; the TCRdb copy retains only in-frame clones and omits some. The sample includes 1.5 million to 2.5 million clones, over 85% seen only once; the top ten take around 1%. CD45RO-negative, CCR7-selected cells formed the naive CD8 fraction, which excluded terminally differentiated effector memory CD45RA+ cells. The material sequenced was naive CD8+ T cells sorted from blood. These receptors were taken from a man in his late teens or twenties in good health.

The CDR3 protein is CASSLGGTGPVADTQYF. The CDR3 DNA sequence: TGTGCCAGCAGCTTAGGTGGGACAGGGCCTGTCGCAGATACGCAGTATTTT. V usage is TRBV11-3 and J usage is TRBJ2-3; the match to TRBD1 covers 9 bases. This CDR3 comprises 17 residues. The trim removed 1 base at V and 4 bases at J, leaving 9 bases unmatched. The germline V gene has CDR1 SGHNT and CDR2 YENEEA.

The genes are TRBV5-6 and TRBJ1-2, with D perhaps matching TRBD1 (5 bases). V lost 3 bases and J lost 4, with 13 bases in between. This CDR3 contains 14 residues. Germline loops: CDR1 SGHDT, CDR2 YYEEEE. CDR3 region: CASSWTRNAYGYTF. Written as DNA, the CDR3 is TGTGCCAGCAGCTGGACAAGGAATGCCTATGGCTACACCTTC.

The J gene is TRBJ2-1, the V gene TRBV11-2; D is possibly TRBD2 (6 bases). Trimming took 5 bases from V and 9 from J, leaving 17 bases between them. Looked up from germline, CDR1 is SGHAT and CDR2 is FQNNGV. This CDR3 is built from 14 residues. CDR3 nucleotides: TGTGCCAGCAGCCTGGCCGGGAGCCCCCTTGAGCAGTTCTTC. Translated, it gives CASSLAGSPLEQFF.

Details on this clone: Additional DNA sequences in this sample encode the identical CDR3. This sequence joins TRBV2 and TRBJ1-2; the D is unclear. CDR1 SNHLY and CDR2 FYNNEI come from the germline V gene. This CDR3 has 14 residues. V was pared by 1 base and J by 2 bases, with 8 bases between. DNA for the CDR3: TGTGCCAGCAGTGAAGGGGCAGTAAACTATGGCTACACCTTC. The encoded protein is CASSEGAVNYGYTF.

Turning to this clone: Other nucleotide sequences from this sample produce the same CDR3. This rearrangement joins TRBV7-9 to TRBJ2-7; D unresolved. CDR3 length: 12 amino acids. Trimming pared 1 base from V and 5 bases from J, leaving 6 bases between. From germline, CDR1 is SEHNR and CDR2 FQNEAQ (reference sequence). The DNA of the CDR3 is TGTGCCAGCAGCTTAGGAAGAAACGAGCAGTACTTC. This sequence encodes CASSLGRNEQYF.

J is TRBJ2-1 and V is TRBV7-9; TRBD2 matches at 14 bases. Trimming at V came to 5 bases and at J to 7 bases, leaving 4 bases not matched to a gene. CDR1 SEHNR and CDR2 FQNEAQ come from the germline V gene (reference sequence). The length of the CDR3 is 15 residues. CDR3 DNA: TGTGCCAGCAGCACCGGGACTAGCGGGGGTAATGAGCAGTTCTTC. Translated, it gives CASSTGTSGGNEQFF.

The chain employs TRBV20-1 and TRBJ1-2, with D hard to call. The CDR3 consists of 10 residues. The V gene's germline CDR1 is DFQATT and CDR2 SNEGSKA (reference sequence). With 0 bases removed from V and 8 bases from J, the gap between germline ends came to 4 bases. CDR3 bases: TGCAGTGCTAGAGAAGGAGGCTACACCTTC. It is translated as CSAREGGYTF.

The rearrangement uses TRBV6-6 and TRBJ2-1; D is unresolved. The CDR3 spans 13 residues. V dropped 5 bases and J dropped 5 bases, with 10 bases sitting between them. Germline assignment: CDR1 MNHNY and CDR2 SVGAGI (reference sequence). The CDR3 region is CASSLTADNEQFF. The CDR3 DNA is TGTGCCAGCAGTCTAACAGCAGACAATGAGCAGTTCTTC.

DNA of the CDR3: TGTGCCAGTAGTATACCGGCGGGAGGCTCCTACAATGAGCAGTTCTTC. It encodes CASSIPAGGSYNEQFF. V is TRBV19 and J is TRBJ2-1; 8 nucleotides line up with TRBD2. The length of the CDR3 is 16 residues. V lost 2 bases to trimming and J lost 0 bases; unmatched junction nucleotides: 3. The germline gives CDR1 LNHDA, CDR2 SQIVND (reference sequence).

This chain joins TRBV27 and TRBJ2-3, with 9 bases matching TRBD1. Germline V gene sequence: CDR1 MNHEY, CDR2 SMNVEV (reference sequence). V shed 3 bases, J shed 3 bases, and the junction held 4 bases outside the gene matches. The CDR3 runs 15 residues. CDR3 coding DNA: TGTGCCAGCAGTTTTTGGACAGGGGCGACAGATACGCAGTATTTT. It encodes CASSFWTGATDTQYF.

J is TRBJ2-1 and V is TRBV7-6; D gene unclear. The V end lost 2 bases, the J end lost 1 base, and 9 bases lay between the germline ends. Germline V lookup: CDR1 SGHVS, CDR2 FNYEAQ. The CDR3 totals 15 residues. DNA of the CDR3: TGTGCCAGCAGCTTATCGACGGAATCCTACAATGAGCAGTTCTTC. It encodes CASSLSTESYNEQFF.

For the CDR3, the DNA is TGTGCCAGCAGCCAGGGACAGGGGGCCCTCGACGAGCAGTACTTC. This gives the protein CASSQGQGALDEQYF. The rearrangement links TRBV7-9 to TRBJ2-7; 12 bases are shared with TRBD1. CDR3 length equals 15 residues. CDR1 and CDR2 from the germline V gene are SEHNR and FQNEAQ (reference sequence). V was pared by 5 bases and J by 5 bases, with 7 bases of the junction left unmatched. The whole variable domain, filled in from reference TRBV7-9 and TRBJ2-7, reads DTGVSQNPRHKITKRGQNVTFRCDPISEHNRLYWYRQTLGQGPEFLTYFQNEAQLEKSRLLSDRFSAERPKGSFSTLEIQRTEQGDSAMYLCASSQGQGALDEQYFGPGTRLTVT.

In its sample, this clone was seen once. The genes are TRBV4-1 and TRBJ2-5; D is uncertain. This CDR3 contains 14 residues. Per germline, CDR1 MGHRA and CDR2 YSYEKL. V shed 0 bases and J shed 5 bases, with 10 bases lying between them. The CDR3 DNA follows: TGCGCCAGCAGCCAAGAGGCCCCTTTCGAGACCCAGTACTTC. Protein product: CASSQEAPFETQYF.

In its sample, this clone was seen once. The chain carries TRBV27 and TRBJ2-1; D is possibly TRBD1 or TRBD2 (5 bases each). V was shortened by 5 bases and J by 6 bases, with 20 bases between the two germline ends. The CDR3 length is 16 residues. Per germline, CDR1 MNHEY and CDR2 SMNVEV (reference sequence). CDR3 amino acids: CASSGVGTVGSNEQFF. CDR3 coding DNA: TGTGCCAGCAGTGGGGTGGGGACCGTGGGCTCCAATGAGCAGTTCTTC.

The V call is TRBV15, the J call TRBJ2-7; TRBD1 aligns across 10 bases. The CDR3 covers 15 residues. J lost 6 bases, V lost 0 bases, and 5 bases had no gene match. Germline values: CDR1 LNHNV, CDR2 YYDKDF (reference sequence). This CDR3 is CATSRDRGQGSEQYF. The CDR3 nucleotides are TGTGCCACCAGCAGAGATCGGGGACAGGGGAGCGAGCAGTACTTC.

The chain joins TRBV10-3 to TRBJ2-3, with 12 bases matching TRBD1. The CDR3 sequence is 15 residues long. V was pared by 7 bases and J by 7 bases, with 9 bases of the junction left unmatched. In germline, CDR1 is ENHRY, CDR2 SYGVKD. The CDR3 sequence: CAITTGTGGMYTQYF. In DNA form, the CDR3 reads TGTGCCATCACCACCGGGACAGGGGGCATGTATACGCAGTATTTT.

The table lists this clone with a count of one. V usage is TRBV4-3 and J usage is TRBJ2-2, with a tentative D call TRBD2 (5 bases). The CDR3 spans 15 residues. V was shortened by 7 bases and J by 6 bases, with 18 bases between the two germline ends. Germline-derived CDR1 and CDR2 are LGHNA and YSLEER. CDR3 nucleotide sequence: TGCGCCAGCACCCCCTTGTACGAGGGTGCCGGGGAGCTGTTTTTT. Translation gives CASTPLYEGAGELFF.

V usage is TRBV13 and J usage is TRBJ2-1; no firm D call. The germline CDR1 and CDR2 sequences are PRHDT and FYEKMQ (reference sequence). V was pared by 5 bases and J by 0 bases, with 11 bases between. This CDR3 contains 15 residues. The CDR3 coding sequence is TGTGCCAGCAGCCCAGACGGTCGCTCCTACAATGAGCAGTTCTTC. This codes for CASSPDGRSYNEQFF.

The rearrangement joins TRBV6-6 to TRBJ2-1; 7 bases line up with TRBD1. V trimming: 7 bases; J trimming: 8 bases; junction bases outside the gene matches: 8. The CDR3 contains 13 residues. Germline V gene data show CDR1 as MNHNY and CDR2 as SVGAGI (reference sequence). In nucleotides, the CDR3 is TGTGCCAGCAAAGGGGGCCTAATTGATGAGCAGTTCTTC. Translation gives CASKGGLIDEQFF.

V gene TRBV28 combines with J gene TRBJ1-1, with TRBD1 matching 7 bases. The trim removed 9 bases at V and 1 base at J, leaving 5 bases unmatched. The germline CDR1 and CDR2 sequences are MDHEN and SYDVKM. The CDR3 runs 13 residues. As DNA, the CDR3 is TGTGCCAGTTGGGGACAGTGGAACACTGAAGCTTTCTTT. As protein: CASWGQWNTEAFF. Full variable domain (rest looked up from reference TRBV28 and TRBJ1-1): DVKVTQSSRYLVKRTGEKVFLECVQDMDHENMFWYRQDPGLGLRLIYFSYDVKMKEKGDIPEGYSVSREKKERFSLILESASTNQTSMYLCASWGQWNTEAFFGQGTRLTVV.

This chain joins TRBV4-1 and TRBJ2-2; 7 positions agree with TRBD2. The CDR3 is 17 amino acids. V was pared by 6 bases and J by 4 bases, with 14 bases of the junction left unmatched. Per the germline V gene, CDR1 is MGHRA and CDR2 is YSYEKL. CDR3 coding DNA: TGCGCCAGCAGTCTATTCGGACTAGGCCAAGGCACCGGGGAGCTGTTTTTT. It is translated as CASSLFGLGQGTGELFF.

CDR3 loop: CASSFGGANVLTF. In nucleotides, the CDR3 is TGTGCCAGCAGTTTCGGGGGGGCCAACGTCCTGACTTTC. The V call is TRBV6-5, the J call TRBJ2-6; D not resolved. In germline, CDR1 is MNHEY, CDR2 SVGAGI. The V end was cut by 4 bases, the J end by 4 bases, with 5 bases between. The CDR3 length is 13 residues.

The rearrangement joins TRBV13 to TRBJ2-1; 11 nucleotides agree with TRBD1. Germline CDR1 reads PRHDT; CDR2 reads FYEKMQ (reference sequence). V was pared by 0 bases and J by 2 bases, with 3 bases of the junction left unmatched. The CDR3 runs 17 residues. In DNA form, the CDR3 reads TGTGCCAGCAGCTTAGGACGGGACAGGGGGGCCTACAATGAGCAGTTCTTC. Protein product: CASSLGRDRGAYNEQFF.

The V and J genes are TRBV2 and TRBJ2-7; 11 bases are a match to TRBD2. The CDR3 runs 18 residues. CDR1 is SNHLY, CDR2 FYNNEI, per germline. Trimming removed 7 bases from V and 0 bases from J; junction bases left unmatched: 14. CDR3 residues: CASNAATSGTLSSYEQYF. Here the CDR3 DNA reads TGTGCCAGCAATGCCGCGACTAGCGGGACGCTTAGCTCCTACGAGCAGTACTTC.

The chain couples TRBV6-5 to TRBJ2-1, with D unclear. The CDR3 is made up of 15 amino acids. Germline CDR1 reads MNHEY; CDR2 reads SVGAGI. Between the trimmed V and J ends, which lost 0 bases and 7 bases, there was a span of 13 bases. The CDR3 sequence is CASSYSLIFGNEQFF. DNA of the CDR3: TGTGCCAGCAGTTACTCGCTTATTTTCGGAAATGAGCAGTTCTTC.

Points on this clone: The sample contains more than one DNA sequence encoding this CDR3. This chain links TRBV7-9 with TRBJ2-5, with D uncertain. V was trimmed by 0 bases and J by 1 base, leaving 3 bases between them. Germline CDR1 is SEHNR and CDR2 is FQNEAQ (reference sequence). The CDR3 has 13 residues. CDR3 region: CASSLALQETQYF. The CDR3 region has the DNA TGTGCCAGCAGCTTAGCCCTCCAAGAGACCCAGTACTTC.

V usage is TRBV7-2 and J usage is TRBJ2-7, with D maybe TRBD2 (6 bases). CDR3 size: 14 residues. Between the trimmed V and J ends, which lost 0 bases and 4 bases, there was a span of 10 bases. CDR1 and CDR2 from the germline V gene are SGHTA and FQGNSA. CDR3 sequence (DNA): TGTGCCAGCAGCTTAGCCCGGGAGTGGTACGAGCAGTACTTC. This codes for CASSLAREWYEQYF.